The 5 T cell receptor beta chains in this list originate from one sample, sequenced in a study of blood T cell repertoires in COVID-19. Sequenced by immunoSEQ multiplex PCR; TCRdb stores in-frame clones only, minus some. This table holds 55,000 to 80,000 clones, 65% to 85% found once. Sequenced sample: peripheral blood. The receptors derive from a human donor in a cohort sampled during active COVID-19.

The CDR3 DNA follows: TGTGCCAGCAGCAATGCAGGGTGGACAGATACGCAGTATTTT. Amino acids: CASSNAGWTDTQYF. This chain connects TRBV3-1 (or the pseudogene TRBV3-2) to TRBJ2-3, with D perhaps matching TRBD1 (5 bases). The V end lost 5 bases, the J end lost 3 bases, and 12 bases lay between the germline ends. The CDR3 covers 14 residues. Per the germline V gene, CDR1 is LGHDT and CDR2 is YNNKEL (reference sequence).

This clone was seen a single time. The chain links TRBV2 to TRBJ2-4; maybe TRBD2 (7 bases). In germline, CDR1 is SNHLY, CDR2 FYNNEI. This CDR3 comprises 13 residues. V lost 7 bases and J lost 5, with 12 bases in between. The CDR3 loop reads CASKGGDQNIQYF. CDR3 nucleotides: TGTGCCAGCAAGGGGGGGGACCAAAACATTCAGTACTTC.

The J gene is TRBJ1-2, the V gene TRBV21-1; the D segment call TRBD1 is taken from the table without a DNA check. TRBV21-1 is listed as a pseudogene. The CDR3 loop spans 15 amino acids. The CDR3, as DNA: TGTGCCAGCAGCGAAGAGGGAGCCAGGGGCGAAGGCTACACCTTC. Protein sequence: CASSEEGARGEGYTF.

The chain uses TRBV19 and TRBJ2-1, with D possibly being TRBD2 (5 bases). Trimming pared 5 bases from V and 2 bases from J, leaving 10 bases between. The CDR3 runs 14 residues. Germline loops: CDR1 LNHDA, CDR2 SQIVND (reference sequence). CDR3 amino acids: CASSQRGPYNEQFF. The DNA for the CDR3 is TGTGCCAGTAGTCAACGGGGTCCCTACAATGAGCAGTTCTTC.

The CDR3 spells CASSPRETDTQYF. In DNA form, the CDR3 reads TGTGCCAGCAGCCCGCGGGAGACAGATACGCAGTATTTT. The chain employs TRBV11-2 and TRBJ2-3, with 7 bases that match TRBD2. The CDR3 is 13 amino acids. Germline CDR1 and CDR2: SGHAT and FQNNGV. The junction had 2 bases not matched to a gene; V was cut back by 5 bases and J by 3 bases.